This T cell receptor beta chain was obtained from a study of spatial heterogeneity in lung cancer. V was shortened by 1 base and J by 1 base, with 14 bases between the two germline ends. From germline, CDR1 is SGHTA and CDR2 FQGNSA. The CDR3 totals 17 residues. Points from the study as a whole: It was found that expanded intratumoral alpha and beta TCR counts tracked tumor mutation counts.

Via MiXCR, TCRdb re-called the 5' RACE reads, giving one row per CDR3 protein. The data contain roughly 28,000 distinct CDR3 sequences, 7.1% of them singletons. Time point described: sample taken at primary tumor resection. This clonotype was detected ten times or more. Its target is not known. The genes are TRBV7-2 and TRBJ1-5; D is undetermined. Sample: lung tumor tissue, taken at surgery. The sequence was collected from a male donor with early-stage non-small cell lung cancer. The CDR3 is CASSLEPGGWSNQPQHF. CDR3 bases: TGTGCCAGCAGCTTAGAGCCGGGTGGGTGGAGCAATCAGCCCCAGCATTTT.